Listed below are T cell receptor beta chains from one sample, sequenced in a study of blood T cell repertoires in COVID-19. Assay: immunoSEQ multiplex PCR; the TCRdb copy retains only in-frame clones and omits some. The sample holds 250,000 or so clones, about 83% seen once. The sequenced sample was peripheral blood. The receptors were gathered from a young man who had recovered from COVID-19. Both conserved end residues are part of each CDR3. A D gene is named only where the DNA matches it firmly. Not every row has a clone size; where given, it reads once, few, many or a size class.

cdr3_aa cdr3_nt d_call j_call v_call clone_size
CASSLAGWVNEQFF TGTGCCAGCAGCTTAGCGGGGTGGGTCAATGAGCAGTTCTTC . TRBJ2-1 TRBV11-2 once
CASRSMGTYSNQPQHF TGTGCCAGCAGGAGTATGGGCACATATAGCAATCAGCCCCAGCATTTT . TRBJ1-5 TRBV28 .
CASSLSGGAADTQYF TGTGCCAGCAGCCTTAGCGGGGGGGCCGCAGATACGCAGTATTTT TRBD2 TRBJ2-3 TRBV5-6 .
CASSRGQGVRAHNEKLFF TGCGCCAGCAGCCGGGGACAGGGGGTCCGAGCACACAATGAAAAACTGTTTTTT TRBD1 TRBJ1-4 TRBV5-1 .
CAISGGQSFDGYTF TGTGCCATCAGTGGGGGACAGTCCTTCGATGGCTACACCTTC TRBD1 TRBJ1-2 TRBV10-3 once
CASSLGAGDPPSPLHF TGTGCCAGCAGTTTGGGCGCGGGGGATCCTCCTTCACCCCTCCACTTT . TRBJ1-6 TRBV27 .
CASSPGSGGPNTEAFF TGTGCCAGCAGCCCCGGATCGGGGGGCCCGAACACTGAAGCTTTCTTT . TRBJ1-1 TRBV5-4 .
CASSQWLSTDTQYF TGCGCCAGCAGTCAGTGGCTGAGCACAGATACGCAGTATTTT . TRBJ2-3 TRBV23-1 .
CASSSDRVPYGYTF TGTGCCAGTAGTTCCGACCGGGTCCCTTATGGCTACACCTTC . TRBJ1-2 TRBV19 .
CASSLRLDTQETQYF TGCGCCAGCAGCTTGCGGTTGGACACCCAAGAGACCCAGTACTTC . TRBJ2-5 TRBV5-1 .
CASTSGWKEEQFF TGTGCCAGCACCTCCGGGTGGAAGGAGGAGCAGTTCTTC . TRBJ2-1 TRBV19 .
CASRQGSYSPLHF TGTGCCAGCCGACAGGGATCTTATTCACCCCTCCACTTT TRBD1 TRBJ1-6 TRBV27 once
CASSQEVAANYYGYTF TGTGCCAGCAGCCAGGAGGTGGCAGCTAACTATTACGGCTACACCTTC . TRBJ1-2 TRBV5-6 .
CSASGTAYGEQYF TGCAGCGCCTCCGGGACAGCTTATGGAGAGCAGTACTTC TRBD1 TRBJ2-7 TRBV29-1 .
CASSLRAGGANVLTF TGTGCCAGCAGCTTAAGGGCGGGTGGGGCCAACGTCCTGACTTTC . TRBJ2-6 TRBV7-9 .
CASSSNRGRNTEAFF TGCGCCAGCAGCTCGAACAGGGGTAGGAACACTGAAGCTTTCTTT TRBD1 TRBJ1-1 TRBV5-1 .
CASTEIMNTEAFF TGTGCCAGCACCGAGATCATGAACACTGAAGCTTTCTTT . TRBJ1-1 TRBV18 .
CASSPDDIDNSPLHF TGTGCCAGCAGCCCGGATGACATTGATAATTCACCCCTCCACTTT . TRBJ1-6 TRBV5-5 once
CASGPWTSGGNEQFF TGTGCTAGTGGTCCCTGGACTAGCGGGGGCAATGAGCAGTTCTTC TRBD2 TRBJ2-1 TRBV12-5 .
CASSLADSSEAFF TGTGCCAGCAGTTTGGCGGACAGCTCTGAAGCTTTCTTT . TRBJ1-1 TRBV27 .
CASRGTSQETQYF TGCGCCAGCAGGGGGACTTCGCAAGAGACCCAGTACTTC . TRBJ2-5 TRBV5-1 .
CASGKKWEQYF TGTGCCTCGGGGAAGAAGTGGGAGCAGTACTTC . TRBJ2-7 TRBV3-1/TRBV3-2 .
CASSPDIANTGELFF TGTGCCAGCAGCCCGGACATAGCGAACACCGGGGAGCTGTTTTTT . TRBJ2-2 TRBV28 .
CASSWEGEKLFF TGTGCCAGCAGTTGGGAGGGAGAAAAACTGTTTTTT . TRBJ1-4 TRBV12-3/TRBV12-4 .
CASSSDRGWRNTIYF TGTGCCAGCAGTTCCGACAGGGGTTGGCGAAACACCATATATTTT TRBD1 TRBJ1-3 TRBV6-5 once
CASSSYSYNYGYTF TGTGCCAGCAGCTCCTACAGCTACAACTATGGCTACACCTTC . TRBJ1-2 TRBV5-6 .
CASSPEHLREQYF TGTGCCAGCAGCCCCGAACATCTTCGCGAGCAGTACTTC . TRBJ2-7 TRBV7-3 once
CASRLGQNYGYTF TGCGCCAGCAGACTGGGACAGAACTATGGCTACACCTTC TRBD1 TRBJ1-2 TRBV5-1 .
CASSTRAEEKLFF TGTGCCAGTAGTACCCGAGCCGAGGAAAAACTGTTTTTT . TRBJ1-4 TRBV19 once